The 9 T cell receptor beta chains below all came from one sample that was sequenced in a study of identical twins. TCRdb reanalysed the 5' RACE reads using MiXCR and keeps one entry per CDR3 protein. The repertoire includes roughly 750,000 distinct CDR3 sequences, roughly 20% of them detected once, and approximately 4.3% sits in the top ten. These same data were also listed under a study on T cells expressing NK-cell markers.

The sequencing input was PBMCs. The receptors stem from a woman aged 18-29 years in good health.

The chain joins TRBV6-1 to TRBJ2-1; 11 bases map to TRBD2. Losses at the gene ends were 6 bases for V and 2 bases for J; bases not matched to a gene: 3. Germline V gene data show CDR1 as MNHNS and CDR2 as SASEGT. CDR3 length equals 15 residues. CDR3 bases: TGTGCCAGCAGACTTAGCGGGAGGGCCTACAATGAGCAGTTCTTC. Its translation is CASRLSGRAYNEQFF.

This clonotype was counted a few times. V is TRBV12-3 or TRBV12-4 and J is TRBJ2-1, with D possibly matching TRBD2 (5 bases). CDR3 length equals 16 residues. V was pared by 2 bases and J by 0 bases, with 11 bases between. The CDR3 here is CASSLLVGSSYNEQFF. The DNA of the CDR3 is TGTGCCAGCAGTTTACTAGTGGGGAGCTCCTACAATGAGCAGTTCTTC.

The chain links TRBV6-1 to TRBJ2-1; maybe TRBD1 (6 bases). The CDR3 length is 12 residues. V lost 8 bases, J lost 10 bases, and 15 bases lay in between. The germline V gene encodes CDR1 MNHNS and CDR2 SASEGT. DNA for the CDR3: TGTGCCAGCGTAATATCCGACAGGGAGCAGTTCTTC. It is translated as CASVISDREQFF.

This clonotype came up a few times. The chain employs TRBV7-9 and TRBJ2-4; no clear D. This CDR3 contains 13 residues. The V gene's germline CDR1 is SEHNR and CDR2 FQNEAQ (reference sequence). V lost 5 bases, J lost 8 bases, and 13 bases lay in between. The CDR3 DNA sequence: TGTGCCAGCAGCCCCCCTCCTTCCGACATTCAGTACTTC. Amino acids: CASSPPPSDIQYF. The variable domain in full, completed from reference TRBV7-9 and TRBJ2-4, reads DTGVSQNPRHKITKRGQNVTFRCDPISEHNRLYWYRQTLGQGPEFLTYFQNEAQLEKSRLLSDRFSAERPKGSFSTLEIQRTEQGDSAMYLCASSPPPSDIQYFGAGTRLSVL.

This clonotype has only a few counts. This rearrangement joins TRBV7-9 to TRBJ1-2; TRBD1 might be the D (6 bases). Looked up from germline, CDR1 is SEHNR and CDR2 is FQNEAQ (reference sequence). V lost 5 bases, J lost 4 bases, and 11 bases lay in between. The CDR3 length is 13 residues. DNA of the CDR3: TGTGCCAGCAGCCTGGGACACCTCTATGGCTACACCTTC. Its protein product is CASSLGHLYGYTF. The entire variable domain, with the rest obtained from reference TRBV7-9 and TRBJ1-2, is as follows: DTGVSQNPRHKITKRGQNVTFRCDPISEHNRLYWYRQTLGQGPEFLTYFQNEAQLEKSRLLSDRFSAERPKGSFSTLEIQRTEQGDSAMYLCASSLGHLYGYTFGSGTRLTVV.

This clonotype was recorded only once. The genes are TRBV6-2 or TRBV6-3 and TRBJ2-7; D may be TRBD2 (6 bases). V was pared by 6 bases and J by 9 bases, with 15 bases between. Germline CDR1 and CDR2: MNHEY and SVGEGT. The CDR3 length is 12 residues. The CDR3 loop is CASSHRGFVQYF. The DNA of the CDR3 is TGTGCCAGCAGCCATCGGGGGTTTGTGCAGTACTTC.

Only a few counts were recorded for this clonotype. The chain employs TRBV19 and TRBJ1-4, with TRBD1 matching 8 bases. The length of the CDR3 is 14 residues. V gave up 5 bases and J gave up 10 bases; unmatched junction bases: 9. The V gene's germline CDR1 is LNHDA and CDR2 SQIVND (reference sequence). The CDR3 here is CASSWRTGWGKLFF. DNA for the CDR3: TGTGCCAGTAGTTGGAGGACAGGGTGGGGAAAACTGTTTTTT.

This chain links TRBV4-2 with TRBJ2-2; D ambiguous. Per the germline V gene, CDR1 is LGHNA and CDR2 is YNFKEQ. V shed 4 bases and J shed 1 base, with 10 bases lying between them. The CDR3 extends over 15 amino acids. CDR3 protein: CASSRHGENTGELFF. In DNA, the CDR3 is TGTGCCAGCAGCCGGCACGGCGAGAACACCGGGGAGCTGTTTTTT.

This clonotype occurred a few times. The chain couples TRBV6-1 to TRBJ1-5; the D is unclear. Trimming took 4 bases from V and 2 from J, leaving 9 bases between them. This CDR3 comprises 14 residues. Germline V lookup: CDR1 MNHNS, CDR2 SASEGT. CDR3: CASSGTLGNQPQHF. The CDR3 DNA reads as TGTGCCAGCAGTGGAACACTGGGCAATCAGCCCCAGCATTTT.